This passage covers 28 T cell receptor beta chains from one sample sequenced in a study of OX40 agonist ivuxolimab in advanced cancers. To prepare the library, the immunoSEQ multiplex PCR assay was applied. Not all clones reach the TCRdb copy of this immuneACCESS table, which keeps in-frame sequences only. Checked studies attribute under half of the gap to unresolved V genes and leave the rest unexplained. The sample table holds about 69,000 clones, of which more than 75% were seen once. 5% to 6.5% of the sample is taken by the ten largest. The source was CD4+ or CD8+ T cells sorted from blood, collected in a trial of the OX40 agonist ivuxolimab. These receptors were collected from an adult with an advanced solid tumor such as melanoma, head and neck, liver or kidney cancer.

In its sample, this clone was seen once. The rearrangement uses TRBV5-4 and TRBJ1-2, with D hard to call. The CDR3 covers 15 residues. Trimming removed 0 bases from V and 1 base from J, with 10 bases in between. Per germline, CDR1 SGHNT and CDR2 YYREEE (reference sequence). CDR3 in DNA: TGTGCCAGCAGCTTGGTGGGCCAGTTTAACTATGGCTACACCTTC. Translated, it gives CASSLVGQFNYGYTF.

The V call is TRBV5-1, the J call TRBJ1-5, with 8 bases matching TRBD1. The CDR3 contains 17 residues. From germline, CDR1 is SGHRS and CDR2 YFSETQ. V gave up 2 bases and J gave up 3 bases; unmatched junction bases: 10. Here the CDR3 reads CASSFGPTGANNQPQHF. The CDR3 DNA follows: TGCGCCAGCAGCTTTGGGCCGACAGGGGCAAACAATCAGCCCCAGCATTTT.

The chain carries TRBV6-5 and TRBJ1-3; D is perhaps TRBD1 (5 bases). The CDR3 length is 15 residues. Trimming cost V 0 bases and J 4 bases, with 10 bases left between them. In germline, CDR1 is MNHEY, CDR2 SVGAGI. CDR3 in amino acids: CASSYSQGAGNTIYF. The CDR3 bases are TGTGCCAGCAGTTACTCGCAGGGTGCCGGAAACACCATATATTTT.

The chain couples TRBV28 to TRBJ1-4, with TRBD1 matching 7 bases. CDR3 size: 17 residues. Unmatched junction bases numbered 15, after V lost 3 bases and J lost 8 bases. CDR1 and CDR2 (germline): MDHEN, SYDVKM. As DNA, the CDR3 is TGTGCCAGCAGTTTCCGACAGGGACTGTTGAGGGAGGAAAAACTGTTTTTT. Protein product: CASSFRQGLLREEKLFF. Drawing the rest from reference TRBV28 and TRBJ1-4, the complete variable domain is DVKVTQSSRYLVKRTGEKVFLECVQDMDHENMFWYRQDPGLGLRLIYFSYDVKMKEKGDIPEGYSVSREKKERFSLILESASTNQTSMYLCASSFRQGLLREEKLFFGSGTQLSVL.

This clone was seen a single time. The CDR3 spells CASSQDLGTGELFF. As DNA, the CDR3 is TGTGCCAGCAGCCAAGATCTAGGGACCGGGGAGCTGTTTTTT. This chain uses TRBV4-2 with TRBJ2-2; D is ambiguous. Trimming removed 0 bases from V and 5 bases from J, with 7 bases in between. Germline assignment: CDR1 LGHNA and CDR2 YNFKEQ. The CDR3 has 14 amino acids.

Here the CDR3 DNA reads TGCGCCAGCAGCTCCGATGGGGCATCTGGAAACACCATATATTTT. Its protein product is CASSSDGASGNTIYF. This chain connects TRBV5-1 to TRBJ1-3, with D perhaps matching TRBD1 (5 bases). Trimming removed 3 bases at V and 1 base at J, with 11 bases between. The CDR3 sequence is 15 residues long. Per the germline V gene, CDR1 is SGHRS and CDR2 is YFSETQ.

The V and J genes are TRBV7-9 and TRBJ2-5; no firm D call. Germline V gives CDR1 SEHNR, CDR2 FQNEAQ (reference sequence). With 3 bases removed from V and 2 bases from J, the gap between germline ends came to 16 bases. This CDR3 region has 16 residues. The CDR3 loop reads CASSFSISGVQETQYF. The CDR3 coding sequence is TGTGCCAGCAGCTTCTCTATATCAGGCGTTCAAGAGACCCAGTACTTC.

This rearrangement joins TRBV29-1 to TRBJ1-2; 7 bases are shared with TRBD1. The CDR3 has 15 amino acids. V shed 1 base and J 2 bases; nucleotides not matched to a gene: 7. Germline V CDR1 and CDR2: SQVTM, ANQGSEA. DNA for the CDR3: TGCAGCGTTGAAGGGGGGGACAGAAACAACTATGGCTACACCTTC. Protein: CSVEGGDRNNYGYTF.

A few counts support this clone. The chain couples TRBV5-1 to TRBJ2-1; D assignment may be TRBD1 or TRBD2 (5 bases each). Germline assignment: CDR1 SGHRS and CDR2 YFSETQ. The ends were cut back, 5 bases at V and 0 bases at J, with 15 bases in the middle. The CDR3 runs 16 residues. CDR3 sequence (DNA): TGCGCCAGCAGTGCTTTGGGGGTGGGCTCCTACAATGAGCAGTTCTTC. Its protein product is CASSALGVGSYNEQFF.

J is TRBJ1-2 and V is TRBV4-3, with TRBD1 as a possible D gene (5 bases). The V gene's germline CDR1 is LGHNA and CDR2 YSLEER. The CDR3 spans 15 residues. Deletions cut 1 base from V and 4 bases from J, with 13 bases between. The CDR3 region is CASSQVVGELYGYTF. CDR3 nucleotide sequence: TGCGCCAGCAGCCAAGTCGTAGGGGAGCTCTATGGCTACACCTTC.

V is TRBV5-6 and J is TRBJ1-6; D ambiguous. The CDR3 totals 15 residues. Germline values: CDR1 SGHDT, CDR2 YYEEEE. V gave up 1 base and J gave up 0 bases, with 5 bases separating them. The CDR3: CASSLRGSYNSPLHF. The CDR3 nucleotides are TGTGCCAGCAGCTTGCGGGGCTCCTATAATTCACCCCTCCACTTT.

The chain combines TRBV2 with TRBJ2-1; 8 bases fit TRBD2. Trimming took 2 bases from V and 5 from J; bases not matched to a gene: 8. This CDR3 has 16 amino acids. Germline values: CDR1 SNHLY, CDR2 FYNNEI. This CDR3 reads CASSESGGRTDNEQFF. The DNA of the CDR3 is TGTGCCAGCAGTGAATCAGGCGGGAGGACCGACAATGAGCAGTTCTTC.

This clone came up a few times. The V and J genes are TRBV7-9 and TRBJ2-7; 10 nucleotides line up with TRBD1. Germline V gene sequence: CDR1 SEHNR, CDR2 FQNEAQ (reference sequence). V lost 3 bases and J lost 4; bases outside the gene matches: 9. This CDR3 comprises 16 residues. CDR3 nucleotides: TGTGCCAGCAGCTTGAAGGACAGGGGGTTCATTTACGAGCAGTACTTC. It encodes CASSLKDRGFIYEQYF.

This chain uses TRBV7-2 with TRBJ2-7, with D perhaps TRBD1 or TRBD2 (5 bases each). The germline V and J ends were trimmed by 5 bases and 1 base, with 12 bases remaining between them. This CDR3 spans 14 amino acids. Germline V gene lookup returns CDR1 SGHTA and CDR2 FQGNSA. The CDR3 loop is CASSRQGESYEQYF. CDR3 coding DNA: TGTGCCAGCAGCCGCCAAGGGGAGTCCTACGAGCAGTACTTC.

This sequence joins TRBV11-2 and TRBJ2-1; 7 bases match TRBD1. V shed 4 bases and J 0 bases; nucleotides not matched to a gene: 9. Germline V gives CDR1 SGHAT, CDR2 FQNNGV. The CDR3 is 17 amino acids. CDR3 bases: TGTGCCAGCAGCTCCGGCCGACAGGGCCTCTCCTACAATGAGCAGTTCTTC. Residues: CASSSGRQGLSYNEQFF.

By sample fraction, this clone is medium-sized. The V and J genes are TRBV20-1 and TRBJ1-2; no definite D call. Trimming removed 1 base from V and 5 bases from J, with 5 bases in between. Germline V gene data show CDR1 as DFQATT and CDR2 as SNEGSKA (reference sequence). The CDR3 consists of 11 residues. The chain's CDR3 is CSARAGYGYTF. The CDR3 bases are TGCAGTGCTAGAGCGGGGTATGGCTACACCTTC.

This sequence joins TRBV7-9 and TRBJ1-4, with TRBD1 identical over 10 bases. Unmatched junction bases numbered 6, after V lost 0 bases and J lost 8 bases. Germline V gene sequence: CDR1 SEHNR, CDR2 FQNEAQ (reference sequence). The CDR3 is made up of 16 amino acids. Here the CDR3 reads CASSLAGDRGGEKLFF. CDR3 nucleotide sequence: TGTGCCAGCAGCTTAGCGGGGGACAGGGGTGGCGAAAAACTGTTTTTT.

The chain couples TRBV4-2 to TRBJ1-6; TRBD1 might be the D (5 bases). The CDR3 is 15 residues long. The V end was cut by 4 bases, the J end by 8 bases, with 15 bases between. Germline-derived CDR1 and CDR2 are LGHNA and YNFKEQ. The CDR3 nucleotides read TGTGCCAGCAGCCTTCAGATCGGAGGGGATTCACCCCTCCACTTT. It encodes CASSLQIGGDSPLHF.

This clone was seen a single time. CDR3 region: CASSLVARGYNEQFF. In DNA, the CDR3 is TGTGCCAGCAGCTTAGTAGCGCGTGGGTACAATGAGCAGTTCTTC. This sequence joins TRBV7-8 and TRBJ2-1; possible D gene TRBD2, 5 bases. Germline assignment: CDR1 SGHVS and CDR2 FQNEAQ. Deletions cut 1 base from V and 4 bases from J, with 11 bases between. This CDR3 is built from 15 residues.

The V call is TRBV25-1, the J call TRBJ1-2; no definite D call. Germline values: CDR1 MGHDK, CDR2 SYGVNS. The V gene lost 4 bases and the J gene lost 2 bases, with 14 bases spanning the gap. The CDR3 runs to 15 residues. The CDR3 region has the DNA TGTGCCAGCAGTGCCCTGGGAGGGTCCAACTATGGCTACACCTTC. Protein product: CASSALGGSNYGYTF.

This clone was seen just once. The J gene is TRBJ2-1, the V gene TRBV4-2, with D possibly being TRBD1 (6 bases). Trimming shortened V by 4 bases and J by 4 bases, and 20 bases separated the two germline ends. The germline CDR1 and CDR2 sequences are LGHNA and YNFKEQ. The CDR3 loop spans 17 amino acids. The CDR3 sequence: CASSRPGVAGAYNEQFF. In DNA form, the CDR3 reads TGTGCCAGCAGCCGCCCAGGGGTTGCGGGCGCTTACAATGAGCAGTTCTTC.

J is TRBJ1-2 and V is TRBV6-5; 9 nucleotides agree with TRBD1. Germline CDR1 and CDR2: MNHEY and SVGAGI. The ends lost 11 bases at V and 7 bases at J; junction bases unmatched: 5. There are 11 residues in the CDR3. Here the CDR3 reads CAGGQGGGYTF. DNA for the CDR3: TGTGCCGGGGGACAGGGTGGTGGCTACACCTTC.

There are a few counts of this clone. This CDR3 reads CASRFGGGYTF. The DNA for the CDR3 is TGTGCCAGTAGGTTCGGTGGGGGCTACACCTTC. The J gene is TRBJ1-2, the V gene TRBV5-3, with D unresolved. TRBV5-3 is flagged as an ORF with uncertain function. CDR3 length: 11 residues. The germline V and J ends were trimmed by 8 bases and 8 bases, with 13 bases remaining between them.

The chain combines TRBV5-6 with TRBJ1-3, with no clear D. Between the trimmed V and J ends, which lost 4 bases and 5 bases, there was a span of 7 bases. The CDR3 has 12 amino acids. CDR1 and CDR2 from the germline V gene are SGHDT and YYEEEE. The CDR3 DNA reads TGTGCCAGCAGCGTGGGGAGAAACACCATATATTTT. Its translation is CASSVGRNTIYF.

This chain joins TRBV4-2 and TRBJ2-1, with D possibly being TRBD2 (5 bases). The CDR3 consists of 13 residues. Trimming pared 4 bases from V and 4 bases from J, leaving 8 bases between. From germline, CDR1 is LGHNA and CDR2 YNFKEQ. The CDR3 region is CASSPRLYNEQFF. The CDR3 DNA follows: TGTGCCAGCAGCCCACGACTATACAATGAGCAGTTCTTC.

The chain links TRBV5-1 to TRBJ2-7; 9 bases are a match to TRBD2. This CDR3 comprises 15 residues. In germline, CDR1 is SGHRS, CDR2 YFSETQ. V was pared by 0 bases and J by 3 bases, with 4 bases of the junction left unmatched. The CDR3 sequence: CASSLGAGGNYEQYF. DNA for the CDR3: TGCGCCAGCAGCTTGGGAGCGGGGGGAAACTACGAGCAGTACTTC.

The genes are TRBV30 and TRBJ1-5; no definite D call. The CDR3 spans 15 residues. V lost 0 bases, J lost 1 base, and 10 bases lay in between. The V gene's germline CDR1 is GTSNPN and CDR2 SVGIG (reference sequence). CDR3 in DNA: TGTGCCTGGAGTGTCATAGGTGGGAGCAATCAGCCCCAGCATTTT. Its translation is CAWSVIGGSNQPQHF.

This clone appeared once. The chain employs TRBV5-8 and TRBJ1-4; D uncertain. The CDR3 has 13 residues. Germline CDR1 is SGHTS and CDR2 is YDEGEE. V was pared by 0 bases and J by 10 bases, with 10 bases between. The CDR3 is CASSLANNGKLFF. The CDR3 nucleotides are TGTGCCAGCAGCTTGGCGAACAACGGAAAACTGTTTTTT.